This TCR beta chain comes out of a study of blood T cells in healthy people across ages. Concerning this clonotype itself: What it recognizes is unknown.

Study-level results: The long-lived group displayed more naive CD4+ cells, plus higher diversity, than the aged donors did.

The CDR3 is made up of 14 amino acids. The germline V and J ends were trimmed by 6 bases and 0 bases, with 13 bases remaining between them. Per germline, CDR1 SQVTM and CDR2 ANQGSEA. Donors each provided approximately 9.6 milliliters of peripheral blood. It was with a sample-barcoded 5' primer and a J-beta primer mix that a second PCR of about 6 to 12 cycles was run. MiXCR was run by TCRdb on the 5' RACE reads, yielding one entry per CDR3 protein. There are 1.5 million to 2 million distinct CDR3 sequences in the sample; 28% occur only once, and 7% to 9% lies in the top ten. The clonotype comes from a woman in her twenties or thirties in good health. The J gene is TRBJ2-3, the V gene TRBV29-1; D is uncertain. Sequencing input: blood. In DNA, the CDR3 is TGCAGCGTGTTATTTGTCAGGAGCACAGATACGCAGTATTTT. Its translation is CSVLFVRSTDTQYF.